This TCR beta chain was captured in a study of T cell clonotyping in hematopoietic cell transplantation (dated by TCRdb to about 2021). For the wider study: Pretransplant samples from recipients were collected after cytoreduction. The study collected some 150 blood samples from under 45 consecutive transplant recipients and their related donors. Patients were recruited between late 2015 and January 2017 and followed until September 2020 or death.

This clone was detected only once. Its antigen is currently not known. Within one base of it there is no much larger clone, and no base qualities were kept. According to the study, the label for this sample's time point signals: recipient sample about 28 days before transplant, after cytoreduction. Blood samples were obtained from recipients approximately 28 days before transplant and at days 30, 100 and 180 after transplant. Using Nuclei Lysis Solution, genomic DNA was extracted from unfractionated peripheral blood mononuclear cells that were either fresh or cryopreserved. Deletion took 6 bases off V and 0 bases off J, with a span of 15 bases between the germline ends. The CDR3 measures 15 amino acids from cysteine to phenylalanine. Left in the record is the CDR3 DNA by itself, 45 bases read in frame from the first base. Looking up the germline V gene yields CDR1 SGHDT and CDR2 YYEEEE. TCR beta CDR3 regions were amplified from genomic DNA with the immunoSEQ assay, a bias-controlled multiplex PCR using V- and J-specific primers. In a second PCR step, the CDR3 amplicons were tagged with a proprietary barcode plus Illumina adapter sequences. An Illumina MiSeq instrument was used for sequencing of the CDR3 libraries. Processing in the source paper ran as follows. Export and quality control were done with immunoSEQ Analyzer 3.0, while downstream analyses used R Bioconductor and Immunarch. Only productive rearrangements in the normalized downsampled data set were used to calculate repertoire metrics. In the normalized cohort, a clonotype counted as pathologically expanded if the clonotype was larger than 5 templates. The Inverse Simpson Index was used to measure repertoire diversity. To capture all clonotypes, CMV-specificity analyses were performed on the non-normalized data set. In TCRdb, the immuneACCESS table is reduced to in-frame sequences with V and J assigned. These tables do not hold every clone; where another copy was compared, an unresolved V gene accounts for under half, and the others remain unexplained. That table is the source of V, J and clone size, and D and trimming were worked out from the DNA. For this sample the table gives some 30,000 clones, of which around 70% were detected only once. The ten largest clones take up less than 6.5% of the sample.

Overall study results and their limits: Broader TCR repertoire diversity after transplant was predicted by Inverse Simpson Index values from donors and from recipients before transplant. Recipient repertoires showed only a small fraction of overlap with donor repertoires, and over 95% appeared de novo at the given depth. Sample size was limited, and cells were not sorted, so CD4 and CD8 repertoire contributions could not be separated. A decrease in recipient TCR diversity was observed after transplant, and a progressive increase in pathologically expanded clonotypes was seen from day 30 to day 180.

The V and J genes are TRBV5-6 and TRBJ1-1; no D gene is confidently identified. The starting material was peripheral blood mononuclear cells, obtained before stem cell transplant. The clonotype originates from a middle-aged man with myelodysplastic syndrome. Some clones in this sample may be carry-over from other donors' samples. Here the CDR3 is given as CASTTTTFMNTEAFF. The DNA sequence is as follows: TGTGCCAGCACCACAACGACCTTCATGAACACTGAAGCTTTCTTT.